Presented here are 27 T cell receptor beta chains from one specimen sequenced in a study of T cells after posttransplantation cyclophosphamide. Some clones are missing from TCRdb's copy, which holds only in-frame ones; the method was immunoSEQ multiplex PCR. The sample offers some 50,000 clones and no singletons, the top ten holding 2% to 2.5%. The sample taken for sequencing was PBMCs. Source of these receptors: a man between 40 and 49 years old in good health, CMV-negative, and a related stem cell transplant donor.

Ten or more counts support this clone. The J gene is TRBJ2-7, the V gene TRBV28; possible D gene TRBD2, 5 bases. The CDR3 sequence is 15 residues long. CDR1 is MDHEN and CDR2 is SYDVKM in the germline V gene. V lost 3 bases, J lost 2 bases, and 14 bases lay in between. In nucleotides, the CDR3 is TGTGCCAGCAGTTTGAAAGGCGGGTGGACCTACGAGCAGTACTTC. Encoded protein: CASSLKGGWTYEQYF.

This clone appeared many times. The V and J genes are TRBV7-9 and TRBJ2-1; 13 bases are shared with TRBD2. The CDR3 has 16 residues. The V segment lost 6 bases and the J segment 8 bases; nucleotides outside the gene matches: 10. In germline, CDR1 is SEHNR, CDR2 FQNEAQ (reference sequence). This CDR3 reads CASSRPGLAGFDEQFF. In DNA form, the CDR3 reads TGTGCCAGCAGTCGTCCGGGACTAGCGGGATTCGATGAGCAGTTCTTC.

This clone has ten or more counts. This rearrangement joins TRBV6-5 to TRBJ2-2, with 10 bases identical to TRBD1. V shed 6 bases and J 3 bases; nucleotides not matched to a gene: 1. The CDR3 is 14 amino acids. Germline CDR1 MNHEY, CDR2 SVGAGI. In nucleotides, the CDR3 is TGTGCCAGCAGGGGGACAGGGGACACCGGGGAGCTGTTTTTT. This gives the protein CASRGTGDTGELFF.

This clone has a count of ten or more. This chain connects TRBV15 to TRBJ1-5; 9 nucleotides agree with TRBD1. Germline V gives CDR1 LNHNV, CDR2 YYDKDF (reference sequence). This CDR3 region has 15 residues. The J segment lost 7 bases and the V segment lost 2 bases, leaving 6 bases of the junction unmatched. The CDR3 loop reads CATSRSTGGWQPQHF. CDR3 nucleotides: TGTGCCACCAGCAGATCAACAGGGGGCTGGCAGCCCCAGCATTTT. Full variable domain (outside the CDR3, taken from reference TRBV15 and TRBJ1-5): DAMVIQNPRYQVTQFGKPVTLSCSQTLNHNVMYWYQQKSSQAPKLLFHYYDKDFNNEADTPDNFQSRRPNTSFCFLDIRSPGLGDTAMYLCATSRSTGGWQPQHFGDGTRLSIL.

This clone appeared many times. The rearrangement joins TRBV2 to TRBJ1-4; a possible D gene is TRBD1 (6 bases). The CDR3 totals 15 residues. Germline CDR1 and CDR2: SNHLY and FYNNEI. Trimming removed 8 bases at V and 2 bases at J, with 15 bases between. CDR3 in amino acids: CASSGGAATNEKLFF. CDR3 bases: TGTGCCAGCTCGGGGGGCGCGGCCACTAATGAAAAACTGTTTTTT.

The rearrangement links TRBV28 to TRBJ2-5; 7 bases fit TRBD1. Germline V lookup: CDR1 MDHEN, CDR2 SYDVKM. With V trimmed by 3 bases and J by 1 base, 2 bases remained unmatched. The CDR3 totals 14 residues. CDR3 sequence (DNA): TGTGCCAGCAGTTTTGACAGGGCCCAAGAGACCCAGTACTTC. It translates to CASSFDRAQETQYF. Full variable domain (rest looked up from reference TRBV28 and TRBJ2-5): DVKVTQSSRYLVKRTGEKVFLECVQDMDHENMFWYRQDPGLGLRLIYFSYDVKMKEKGDIPEGYSVSREKKERFSLILESASTNQTSMYLCASSFDRAQETQYFGPGTRLLVL.

This clone has ten or more counts. This rearrangement joins TRBV7-9 to TRBJ1-4; 8 bases align to TRBD1. This CDR3 region has 14 residues. CDR1 is SEHNR, CDR2 FQNEAQ, per germline (reference sequence). J lost 8 bases, V lost 3 bases, and 5 bases had no gene match. CDR3 coding DNA: TGTGCCAGCAGCTTGGACAGGGAAGGCGAAAAACTGTTTTTT. As protein: CASSLDREGEKLFF.

This clone was counted ten times or more. The chain recombines TRBV27 with TRBJ2-3; 7 bases align to TRBD1. The CDR3 is 17 residues long. CDR1 MNHEY and CDR2 SMNVEV come from the germline V gene (reference sequence). V gave up 6 bases and J gave up 2 bases; unmatched junction bases: 14. CDR3 in amino acids: CASSPSSETGNTDTQYF. CDR3 sequence (DNA): TGTGCCAGCAGCCCAAGTTCGGAGACAGGGAACACAGATACGCAGTATTTT.

This clone appeared many times. V gene TRBV7-8 combines with J gene TRBJ1-5; D is possibly TRBD1 (6 bases). The germline V gene has CDR1 SGHVS and CDR2 FQNEAQ. This CDR3 contains 16 residues. V was pared by 2 bases and J by 4 bases, with 15 bases between. The CDR3 DNA reads TGTGCCAGCAGCTTATCTAACAGGGAGACTAATCAGCCCCAGCATTTT. Its protein is CASSLSNRETNQPQHF.

This clone has at least ten counts. The rearrangement joins TRBV4-1 to TRBJ2-4; a weak D match, TRBD1 (5 bases). The ends were cut back, 5 bases at V and 9 bases at J, with 11 bases in the middle. The CDR3 contains 12 residues. The germline V gene encodes CDR1 MGHRA and CDR2 YSYEKL. CDR3 sequence: CASSSVRGIQYF. CDR3 in DNA: TGCGCCAGCAGCTCGGTTAGGGGCATTCAGTACTTC.

The V call is TRBV10-3, the J call TRBJ2-5; D is unresolved. TRBJ2-7 matches the DNA end more closely, so the J call is doubtful. Germline CDR1 is ENHRY and CDR2 is SYGVKD. This CDR3 spans 13 amino acids. Here the CDR3 DNA reads TGTGCCATCAGGATAACGAACTCCTACGAGCAGTACTTC. Translation gives CAIRITNSYEQYF.

The sample holds many counts of this clone. This chain joins TRBV18 and TRBJ2-7; D may be TRBD1 (5 bases). Trimming took off 2 bases at V and 0 bases at J, with 11 bases between the two ends. This CDR3 comprises 15 residues. Germline CDR1 and CDR2: KGHSH and LQKENI. The CDR3 reads CASSPVADSSYEQYF. Here the CDR3 DNA reads TGTGCCAGCTCACCAGTGGCAGACAGCTCCTACGAGCAGTACTTC.

This clone showed up many times. The rearrangement links TRBV7-9 to TRBJ2-7; TRBD1 aligns across 9 bases. Germline values: CDR1 SEHNR, CDR2 FQNEAQ (reference sequence). Trimming removed 6 bases from V and 7 bases from J; junction bases left unmatched: 7. CDR3 length: 13 amino acids. CDR3 DNA: TGTGCCAGCAGGACCGGGACAGGGTATGAGCAGTACTTC. It is translated as CASRTGTGYEQYF.

The rearrangement joins TRBV15 to TRBJ2-5, with TRBD2 identical over 9 bases. The last part of the DNA fits TRBJ2-7 better; the J call may be wrong. The CDR3 covers 15 residues. The germline V gene encodes CDR1 LNHNV and CDR2 YYDKDF (reference sequence). The CDR3 region has the DNA TGTGCCACCAGCATCGGACTAGCGTCATCCTACGAGCAGTACTTC. Residues: CATSIGLASSYEQYF.

The sample holds many counts of this clone. V gene TRBV4-1 combines with J gene TRBJ2-7, with D tentatively TRBD2 (5 bases). Germline V gene lookup returns CDR1 MGHRA and CDR2 YSYEKL. The CDR3 loop spans 12 amino acids. Trimming removed 4 bases at V and 3 bases at J, with 7 bases between. The CDR3 coding sequence is TGCGCCAGCAGCCTCGCGGGCTACGAGCAGTACTTC. It specifies CASSLAGYEQYF.

In this sample, this clone turned up many times. The J gene is TRBJ2-1, the V gene TRBV28; no firm D call. Looked up from germline, CDR1 is MDHEN and CDR2 is SYDVKM. CDR3 size: 15 residues. V was pared by 4 bases and J by 0 bases, with 10 bases between. For the CDR3, the DNA is TGTGCCAGCAGTTCCCCTATGAGCTCCTACAATGAGCAGTTCTTC. It is translated as CASSSPMSSYNEQFF.

This clone was detected a few times. This sequence joins TRBV6-1 and TRBJ2-5, with 9 bases lining up with TRBD1. V lost 6 bases to trimming and J lost 4 bases; unmatched junction nucleotides: 6. Germline assignment: CDR1 MNHNS and CDR2 SASEGT. The CDR3 loop spans 14 amino acids. The CDR3 DNA reads TGTGCCAGCAGAGATACAGGGGGCAGAGAGACCCAGTACTTC. Amino acids: CASRDTGGRETQYF.

This clone has at least ten counts. This chain links TRBV5-1 with TRBJ2-3; weak D call: TRBD2 (7 bases). Between the trimmed V and J ends, which lost 0 bases and 2 bases, there was a span of 13 bases. CDR1 is SGHRS and CDR2 is YFSETQ in the germline V gene. The CDR3 sequence is 16 residues long. The CDR3 region is CASSLVGGGYTDTQYF. The CDR3 DNA follows: TGCGCCAGCAGCTTGGTAGGGGGAGGGTACACAGATACGCAGTATTTT. Together with reference TRBV5-1 and TRBJ2-3, the CDR3 gives the full variable domain: KAGVTQTPRYLIKTRGQQVTLSCSPISGHRSVSWYQQTPGQGLQFLFEYFSETQRNKGNFPGRFSGRQFSNSRSEMNVSTLELGDSALYLCASSLVGGGYTDTQYFGPGTRLTVL.

This clone was recorded at least ten times. The chain joins TRBV6-6 to TRBJ2-7; TRBD2 matches 10 bases. V dropped 6 bases and J dropped 2; count of bases not matched to a gene: 4. The CDR3 covers 14 residues. Germline V gene sequence: CDR1 MNHNY, CDR2 SVGAGI (reference sequence). CDR3 sequence: CASSRGLAAYEQYF. The CDR3, as DNA: TGTGCCAGCAGCCGTGGACTAGCGGCCTACGAGCAGTACTTC.

There are many counts of this clone. Here the CDR3 DNA reads TGTGCCATCGCGGGGCGACAGCATGATGAGCAGTTCTTC. Encoded protein: CAIAGRQHDEQFF. V and J are TRBV10-3 and TRBJ2-1; D may be TRBD2 (6 bases). Trimming took off 8 bases at V and 8 bases at J, with 16 bases between the two ends. CDR3 length: 13 amino acids. Germline assignment: CDR1 ENHRY and CDR2 SYGVKD.

There are many counts of this clone. The chain uses TRBV5-1 and TRBJ1-1; maybe TRBD1 (5 bases). The CDR3 length is 14 residues. The germline V and J ends were trimmed by 4 bases and 8 bases, with 18 bases remaining between them. The germline V gene encodes CDR1 SGHRS and CDR2 YFSETQ. This chain's CDR3 is CASSLTARVSEAFF. The CDR3 DNA follows: TGCGCCAGCAGCCTTACCGCCAGGGTCTCGGAAGCTTTCTTT.

This clone was detected many times. The rearrangement joins TRBV7-9 to TRBJ1-1, with TRBD1 as a possible D gene (6 bases). The length of the CDR3 is 16 residues. Per the germline V gene, CDR1 is SEHNR and CDR2 is FQNEAQ (reference sequence). Trimming stripped 7 bases from V and 1 base from J, with 19 bases between. The CDR3 DNA follows: TGTGCCAGCACCCCCAGGGGAAGGGGCCCGAACACTGAAGCTTTCTTT. Translated: CASTPRGRGPNTEAFF.

There are a few counts of this clone. V and J are TRBV29-1 and TRBJ2-5; tentative D call: TRBD2 (6 bases). V lost 4 bases to trimming and J lost 11 bases, with 35 bases between them. Germline V gene data show CDR1 as SQVTM and CDR2 as ANQGSEA. The length of the CDR3 is 18 residues. The chain's CDR3 is CSVGHEWPPGLELGEQYF. In DNA form, the CDR3 reads TGCAGCGTTGGCCATGAGTGGCCACCGGGACTCGAATTGGGGGAGCAGTACTTC. Looking up the rest from reference TRBV29-1 and TRBJ2-5 gives the full variable domain: SAVISQKPSRDICQRGTSLTIQCQVDSQVTMMFWYRQQPGQSLTLIATANQGSEATYESGFVIDKFPISRPNLTFSTLTVSNMSPEDSSIYLCSVGHEWPPGLELGEQYFGPGTRLLVL.

The V call is TRBV2, the J call TRBJ1-6; TRBD1 aligns across 7 bases. The junction had 5 bases not matched to a gene; V was cut back by 5 bases and J by 10 bases. Germline CDR1 reads SNHLY; CDR2 reads FYNNEI. This CDR3 spans 13 amino acids. The CDR3: CASSTTGSSPLHF. The CDR3 DNA is TGTGCCAGCAGTACGACAGGGAGCTCACCCCTCCACTTT.

In its sample, this clone was seen many times. This chain joins TRBV28 and TRBJ1-4; D is ambiguous. Germline V gene sequence: CDR1 MDHEN, CDR2 SYDVKM. The CDR3 consists of 16 residues. Trimming took off 6 bases at V and 7 bases at J, with 21 bases between the two ends. This chain's CDR3 is CASRIPLRTGGEKLFF. The CDR3 bases are TGTGCCAGCAGGATCCCTTTGCGGACTGGCGGTGAAAAACTGTTTTTT.

This clone was detected ten times or more. The J gene is TRBJ2-1, the V gene TRBV30, with a weak D call TRBD2 (5 bases). Per the germline V gene, CDR1 is GTSNPN and CDR2 is SVGIG (reference sequence). V was pared by 5 bases and J by 0 bases, with 11 bases between. The CDR3 is 14 amino acids. CDR3 bases: TGTGCCTGGGAGTTAGGGAGCTCCTACAATGAGCAGTTCTTC. Its protein product is CAWELGSSYNEQFF.

This clone has a count of ten or more. This chain uses TRBV7-2 with TRBJ2-1; D possibly corresponds to TRBD2 (5 bases). This CDR3 comprises 17 residues. The V end lost 0 bases, the J end lost 1 base, and 13 bases lay between the germline ends. In germline, CDR1 is SGHTA, CDR2 FQGNSA. CDR3 nucleotide sequence: TGTGCCAGCAGCTTAGCCCCACTAGATGCATCCTACAATGAGCAGTTCTTC. Encoded protein: CASSLAPLDASYNEQFF.